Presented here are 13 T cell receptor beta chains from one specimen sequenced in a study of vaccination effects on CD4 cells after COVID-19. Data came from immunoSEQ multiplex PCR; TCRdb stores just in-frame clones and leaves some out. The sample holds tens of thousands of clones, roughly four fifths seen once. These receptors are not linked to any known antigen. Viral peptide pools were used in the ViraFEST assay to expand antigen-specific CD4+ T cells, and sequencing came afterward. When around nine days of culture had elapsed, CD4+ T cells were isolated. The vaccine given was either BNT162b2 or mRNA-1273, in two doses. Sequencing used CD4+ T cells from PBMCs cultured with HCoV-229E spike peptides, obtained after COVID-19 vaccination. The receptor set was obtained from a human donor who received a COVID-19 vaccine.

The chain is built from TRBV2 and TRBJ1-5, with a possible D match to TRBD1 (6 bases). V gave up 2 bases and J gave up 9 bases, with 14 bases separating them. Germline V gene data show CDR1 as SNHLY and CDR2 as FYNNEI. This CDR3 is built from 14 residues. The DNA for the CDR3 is TGTGCCAGCAGTGAACGGGACACCGGGGGGCCCCAGCATTTT. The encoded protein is CASSERDTGGPQHF.

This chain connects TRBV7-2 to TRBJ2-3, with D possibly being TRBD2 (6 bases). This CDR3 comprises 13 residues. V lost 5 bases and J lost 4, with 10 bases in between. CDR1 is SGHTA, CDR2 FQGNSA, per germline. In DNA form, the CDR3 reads TGTGCCAGCAGCGTTAGCGGTCCAGATACGCAGTATTTT. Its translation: CASSVSGPDTQYF.

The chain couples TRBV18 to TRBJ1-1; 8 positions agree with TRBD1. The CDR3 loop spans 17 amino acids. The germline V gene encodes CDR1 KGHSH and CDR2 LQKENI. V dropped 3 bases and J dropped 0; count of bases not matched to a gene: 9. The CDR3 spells CASSPTRDRSMNTEAFF. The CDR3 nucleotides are TGTGCCAGCTCACCCACAAGGGACAGGAGTATGAACACTGAAGCTTTCTTT.

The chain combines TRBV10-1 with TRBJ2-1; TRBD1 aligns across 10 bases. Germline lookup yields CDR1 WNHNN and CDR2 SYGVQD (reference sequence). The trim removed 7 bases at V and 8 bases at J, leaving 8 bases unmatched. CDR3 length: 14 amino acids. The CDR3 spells CASKTGTGEDEQFF. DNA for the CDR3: TGCGCCAGCAAGACCGGGACAGGGGAAGATGAGCAGTTCTTC.

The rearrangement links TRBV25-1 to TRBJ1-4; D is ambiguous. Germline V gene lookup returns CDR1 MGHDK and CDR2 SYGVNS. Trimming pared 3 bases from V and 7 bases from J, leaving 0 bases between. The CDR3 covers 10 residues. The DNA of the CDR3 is TGTGCCAGCAGTGATGAAAAACTGTTTTTT. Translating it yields CASSDEKLFF.

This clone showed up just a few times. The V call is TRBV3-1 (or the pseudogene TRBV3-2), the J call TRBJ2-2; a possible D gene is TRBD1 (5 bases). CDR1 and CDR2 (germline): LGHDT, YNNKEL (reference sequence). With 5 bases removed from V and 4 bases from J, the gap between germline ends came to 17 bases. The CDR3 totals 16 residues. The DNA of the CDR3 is TGTGCCAGCAGCATTCTCGGCAGGGTCGGCACCGGGGAGCTGTTTTTT. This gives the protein CASSILGRVGTGELFF.

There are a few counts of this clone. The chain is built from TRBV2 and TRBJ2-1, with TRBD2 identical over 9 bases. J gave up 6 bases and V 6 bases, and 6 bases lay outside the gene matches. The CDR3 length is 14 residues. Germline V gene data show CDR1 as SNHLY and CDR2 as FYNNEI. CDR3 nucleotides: TGTGCCAGCAGGGAAACTAGCGGGCGCAATGAGCAGTTCTTC. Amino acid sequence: CASRETSGRNEQFF.

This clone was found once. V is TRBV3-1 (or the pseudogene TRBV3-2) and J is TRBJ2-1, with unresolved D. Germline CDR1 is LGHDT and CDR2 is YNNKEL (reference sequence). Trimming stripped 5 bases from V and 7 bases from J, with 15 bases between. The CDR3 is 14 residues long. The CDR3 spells CASSSNLNTNEQFF. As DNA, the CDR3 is TGTGCCAGCAGCAGCAACCTTAACACTAATGAGCAGTTCTTC.

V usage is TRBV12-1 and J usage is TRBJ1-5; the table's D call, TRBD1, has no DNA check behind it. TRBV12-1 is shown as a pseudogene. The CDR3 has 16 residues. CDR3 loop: CASSFEPGQQNQPQHF. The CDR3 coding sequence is TGTGCCAGCAGCTTCGAACCGGGACAGCAAAATCAGCCCCAGCATTTT.

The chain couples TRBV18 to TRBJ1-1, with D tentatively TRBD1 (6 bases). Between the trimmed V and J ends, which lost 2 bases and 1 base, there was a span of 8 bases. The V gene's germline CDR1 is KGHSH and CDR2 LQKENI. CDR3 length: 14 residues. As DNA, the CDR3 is TGTGCCAGCTCACCAGGACAGACGAACACTGAAGCTTTCTTT. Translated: CASSPGQTNTEAFF. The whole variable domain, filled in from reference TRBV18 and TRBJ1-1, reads NAGVMQNPRHLVRRRGQEARLRCSPMKGHSHVYWYRQLPEEGLKFMVYLQKENIIDESGMPKERFSAEFPKEGPSILRIQQVVRGDSAAYFCASSPGQTNTEAFFGQGTRLTVV.

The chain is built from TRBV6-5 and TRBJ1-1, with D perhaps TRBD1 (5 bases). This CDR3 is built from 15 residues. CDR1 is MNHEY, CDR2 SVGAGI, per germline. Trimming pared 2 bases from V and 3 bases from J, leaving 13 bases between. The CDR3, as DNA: TGTGCCAGCAGTTACCTGACATCGGGGGACACTGAAGCTTTCTTT. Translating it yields CASSYLTSGDTEAFF.

The DNA of the CDR3 is TGTGCCAGCAGCCCCCACGGGGGGTACACCGGGGAGCTGTTTTTT. This translates into CASSPHGGYTGELFF. This sequence joins TRBV3-1 (or the pseudogene TRBV3-2) and TRBJ2-2; 7 nucleotides line up with TRBD2. The ends lost 4 bases at V and 3 bases at J; junction bases unmatched: 5. This CDR3 has 15 residues. Germline V gene sequence: CDR1 LGHDT, CDR2 YNNKEL (reference sequence).

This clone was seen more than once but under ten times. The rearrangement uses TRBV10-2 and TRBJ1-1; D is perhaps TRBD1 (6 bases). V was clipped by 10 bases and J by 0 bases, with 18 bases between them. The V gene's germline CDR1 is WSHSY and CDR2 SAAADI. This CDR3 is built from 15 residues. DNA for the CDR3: TGCGCCACCTCTCTCGACAGGCTGATGAACACTGAAGCTTTCTTT. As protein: CATSLDRLMNTEAFF.